A selection of T cell receptor beta chains follows, all from one sample in a study of blood T cell repertoires in COVID-19. Assay: immunoSEQ multiplex PCR; the TCRdb copy retains only in-frame clones and omits some. The data contain some 240,000 clones, approximately 91% of them singletons. Sequencing was done on a sample of peripheral blood. These receptors were taken from a man aged 55 to 70 who had recovered from COVID-19. Both conserved end residues are part of each CDR3. The D gene is left open where the match is weak. Rows give clone size only sometimes, using once, few, many, or a class for an expanded clone.

CDR3 DNA	CDR3 protein	clone size	J gene	V gene	D gene
TGTGCCAGTAGGGGAACTGGGACAACGGTCGAGCAGTACTTC	CASRGTGTTVEQYF	-	TRBJ2-7	TRBV19	-
TGTGCCAGCAGCTTATTGGGGCAGGGGTACAATGAGCAGTTCTTC	CASSLLGQGYNEQFF	-	TRBJ2-1	TRBV7-2	-
TGTGCCAGCAGTTCTCTCAACGCGTATGGCTACACCTTC	CASSSLNAYGYTF	-	TRBJ1-2	TRBV28	-
TGTGCCACGGGGGTACGGGGGTACACTGAAGCTTTCTTT	CATGVRGYTEAFF	-	TRBJ1-1	TRBV2	-
TGTGCCAGCAGCCTCGCTAGCGGGAGTGGGAATGAGCAGTTCTTC	CASSLASGSGNEQFF	-	TRBJ2-1	TRBV7-3	TRBD2
TGTGCCAGCAGCGTGGGACTAGAACGGCCCGTCTACAATGAGCAGTTCTTC	CASSVGLERPVYNEQFF	-	TRBJ2-1	TRBV9	TRBD2
TGTGCCAGTAGCCGGGACAGGGGCAATTCACCCCTCCACTTT	CASSRDRGNSPLHF	-	TRBJ1-6	TRBV19	TRBD1
TGTGCCAGCAGTTACTCCTTACAGGGGAATGGCTACACCTTC	CASSYSLQGNGYTF	few	TRBJ1-2	TRBV6-6	TRBD1
TGTGCCAGCAGTTTGCGGGACAGGACATCCTCTGGGGCCAACGTCCTGACTTTC	CASSLRDRTSSGANVLTF	few	TRBJ2-6	TRBV11-2	TRBD1
TGTGCCAGCAGCTTACGGGACACCCCTGAGAACACTGAAGCTTTCTTT	CASSLRDTPENTEAFF	-	TRBJ1-1	TRBV7-2	-
TGTGCCAGTAGTATAGGTGGACAGATGTATAATTCACCCCTCCACTTT	CASSIGGQMYNSPLHF	-	TRBJ1-6	TRBV19	-
TGTGCCAGCAGTGAATTGGGCCGGTACTCTGGAAACACCATATATTTT	CASSELGRYSGNTIYF	-	TRBJ1-3	TRBV2	-
TGTGCCAGCAGCCCGGACAGACGGCCAACCTACGAGCAGTACTTC	CASSPDRRPTYEQYF	-	TRBJ2-7	TRBV21-1	-
TGTGCCAGCTCAGAGTCCTTTACCGGGACAGGGAAGAGCGACACCTTC	CASSESFTGTGKSDTF	-	TRBJ1-2	TRBV18	TRBD1
TGTGCCAGCAGCCGTAGTACCGGGGAGCTGTTTTTT	CASSRSTGELFF	-	TRBJ2-2	TRBV6-5	-
TGTGCCAGCAGCTCGACAGGGGATGGGACTGAAGCTTTCTTT	CASSSTGDGTEAFF	-	TRBJ1-1	TRBV7-8	TRBD1
TGTGCCAGCAGCTTGGGACGTTGGACGGGATCCTACGAGCAGTACTTC	CASSLGRWTGSYEQYF	-	TRBJ2-7	TRBV5-8	-
TGTGCCAGCAGCCCAACCTCGGTAGCCGGGGAGCTGTTTTTT	CASSPTSVAGELFF	-	TRBJ2-2	TRBV6-5	-